Each of the 12 T cell receptor beta chains below was sequenced from the same sample in a study of CD8+ T cells in alopecia areata. Extracted from the samples, RNA was reverse transcribed into cDNA to serve as the sequencing template. TCRdb's copy holds only in-frame clones and misses some; the assay was immunoSEQ multiplex PCR. The sample comprises around 140,000 clones, about 47% of which are singletons, and 0.8% to 1% rests with the top ten. This specimen consisted of CD4+ T cells sorted from blood, obtained at week 0. The receptors stem from a human donor with alopecia areata.

The V call is TRBV29-1, the J call TRBJ2-5; a possible D gene is TRBD1 (5 bases). The CDR3 is 13 amino acids. Germline V lookup: CDR1 SQVTM, CDR2 ANQGSEA. The V gene lost 6 bases and the J gene lost 4 bases, with 15 bases spanning the gap. The CDR3 loop reads CSVEQGIAETQYF. DNA for the CDR3: TGCAGCGTCGAGCAGGGTATCGCAGAGACCCAGTACTTC. The full variable domain, its missing parts supplied by reference TRBV29-1 and TRBJ2-5, is SAVISQKPSRDICQRGTSLTIQCQVDSQVTMMFWYRQQPGQSLTLIATANQGSEATYESGFVIDKFPISRPNLTFSTLTVSNMSPEDSSIYLCSVEQGIAETQYFGPGTRLLVL.

In its sample, this clone was seen many times. The rearrangement links TRBV10-3 to TRBJ2-3; D tentatively fits TRBD1 or TRBD2 (5 bases each). CDR1 is ENHRY, CDR2 SYGVKD, per germline. V shed 7 bases and J shed 1 base, with 12 bases lying between them. There are 14 residues in the CDR3. CDR3 loop: CAIMGTERTDTQYF. The CDR3, as DNA: TGTGCCATCATGGGGACGGAGCGCACAGATACGCAGTATTTT.

This chain uses TRBV4-1 with TRBJ2-1; D gene uncertain. Germline V gives CDR1 MGHRA, CDR2 YSYEKL. The germline V and J ends were trimmed by 6 bases and 0 bases, with 9 bases remaining between them. The CDR3 totals 14 residues. The CDR3 nucleotides are TGCGCCAGCAGTACACGCAGCTCCTACAATGAGCAGTTCTTC. Translation: CASSTRSSYNEQFF.

V is TRBV5-6 and J is TRBJ2-7; tentative D call: TRBD1 (6 bases). V was pared by 0 bases and J by 3 bases, with 10 bases between. Germline V CDR1 and CDR2: SGHDT, YYEEEE. There are 14 residues in the CDR3. Written as DNA, the CDR3 is TGTGCCAGCAGCTTGGCAGGGGAACGCTACGAGCAGTACTTC. It is translated as CASSLAGERYEQYF.

The genes are TRBV7-2 and TRBJ2-5; the match to TRBD2 covers 7 bases. V lost 4 bases and J lost 3; bases outside the gene matches: 8. CDR1 and CDR2 (germline): SGHTA, FQGNSA. The CDR3 contains 15 residues. For the CDR3, the DNA is TGTGCCAGCAGCTGGGGAGCGGGAAAGGAAGAGACCCAGTACTTC. This gives the protein CASSWGAGKEETQYF.

J is TRBJ1-4 and V is TRBV7-2; no definite D call. Trimming stripped 4 bases from V and 3 bases from J, with 15 bases between. The CDR3 extends over 16 amino acids. CDR1 and CDR2 from the germline V gene are SGHTA and FQGNSA. The CDR3 loop reads CASSSPALGSNEKLFF. In DNA, the CDR3 is TGTGCCAGCAGCTCCCCCGCGTTGGGATCTAATGAAAAACTGTTTTTT.

V and J are TRBV29-1 and TRBJ2-7; unclear D gene. Per the germline V gene, CDR1 is SQVTM and CDR2 is ANQGSEA. With 6 bases removed from V and 3 bases from J, the gap between germline ends came to 15 bases. The CDR3 is made up of 13 amino acids. CDR3 region: CSVLGLYDYEQYF. The CDR3 bases are TGCAGCGTGCTGGGTCTGTACGACTACGAGCAGTACTTC.

This clone came up a few times. The rearrangement links TRBV29-1 to TRBJ1-2; TRBD1 is a possible D gene (5 bases). The CDR3 runs 12 residues. V shed 6 bases and J shed 5 bases, with 13 bases lying between them. CDR1 SQVTM and CDR2 ANQGSEA come from the germline V gene. CDR3 sequence reads: CSVGTSGYGYTF. CDR3 nucleotides: TGCAGCGTGGGGACGTCGGGGTATGGCTACACCTTC. Based on the CDR3 plus reference TRBV29-1 and TRBJ1-2, the full variable domain is SAVISQKPSRDICQRGTSLTIQCQVDSQVTMMFWYRQQPGQSLTLIATANQGSEATYESGFVIDKFPISRPNLTFSTLTVSNMSPEDSSIYLCSVGTSGYGYTFGSGTRLTVV.

V is TRBV29-1 and J is TRBJ1-3, with D unresolved. The CDR3 runs to 13 residues. Trimming took 5 bases from V and 0 from J, leaving 8 bases between them. CDR1 SQVTM and CDR2 ANQGSEA come from the germline V gene. CDR3 nucleotide sequence: TGCAGCGTTCCCGGTTTCTCTGGAAACACCATATATTTT. This encodes CSVPGFSGNTIYF. Complete variable domain (other parts from reference TRBV29-1 and TRBJ1-3): SAVISQKPSRDICQRGTSLTIQCQVDSQVTMMFWYRQQPGQSLTLIATANQGSEATYESGFVIDKFPISRPNLTFSTLTVSNMSPEDSSIYLCSVPGFSGNTIYFGEGSWLTVV.

This clone has just a few counts. The rearrangement joins TRBV4-3 to TRBJ2-5; D not certain. The CDR3 is 14 amino acids. Trimming cost V 1 base and J 4 bases, with 10 bases left between them. Germline CDR1 reads LGHNA; CDR2 reads YSLEER. This chain's CDR3 is CASSQATPGETQYF. For the CDR3, the DNA is TGCGCCAGCAGCCAAGCAACACCGGGAGAGACCCAGTACTTC.

This chain uses TRBV6-5 with TRBJ1-2; D call uncertain. Germline values: CDR1 MNHEY, CDR2 SVGAGI. Trimming stripped 6 bases from V and 2 bases from J, with 10 bases between. CDR3 length equals 13 residues. CDR3: CASRKQANYGYTF. DNA of the CDR3: TGTGCCAGCAGGAAGCAGGCGAACTATGGCTACACCTTC.

The chain carries TRBV19 and TRBJ2-1, with a weak D call TRBD2 (5 bases). V lost 5 bases, J lost 8 bases, and 16 bases lay in between. Looked up from germline, CDR1 is LNHDA and CDR2 is SQIVND (reference sequence). This CDR3 has 14 amino acids. The CDR3 coding sequence is TGTGCCAGTAGTTTCCTAGCCCTCTATGATGAGCAGTTCTTC. Translating gives CASSFLALYDEQFF.